This TCR beta chain was identified during a study of T cell changes during pregnancy in multiple sclerosis. Assay used: immunoSEQ multiplex PCR; TCRdb lists only in-frame clones, some missing. The sample lists over 35,000 clones; approximately 94% were seen once. Trimming shortened V by 3 bases and J by 10 bases, and 18 bases separated the two germline ends. The CDR3 runs to 15 residues. Germline V lookup: CDR1 SNHLY, CDR2 FYNNEI. This chain joins TRBV2 and TRBJ1-4, with a weak D call TRBD1 (6 bases). The clonotype originates from a female donor with multiple sclerosis, enrolled in a pregnancy study. Sequencing was performed on CD4+ T cells from peripheral blood mononuclear cells, taken in the second trimester of pregnancy. DNA for the CDR3: TGTGCCAGCAGTGACGACAGGAGGTCACCTGGAAAACTGTTTTTT. This sequence encodes CASSDDRRSPGKLFF.